This TCR beta chain was identified during a study of PD-1 blockade in classical Hodgkin lymphoma. General study results and limits: Exclusion applied to patients who initiated nivolumab less than 1 year following ASCT. Relapsed/refractory patients reportedly had lower baseline diversity than newly diagnosed patients. Repertoires differed for reasons still undefined, possibly disease activity or prior therapy.

Using immunoSEQ multiplex PCR, the repertoire was profiled, and TCRdb retains in-frame clones only, with some absent. Among 20,000 to 30,000 clones, 82% were seen once, and the ten largest hold around a tenth. V trimming: 3 bases; J trimming: 5 bases; junction bases outside the gene matches: 2. CDR1 is MGHRA, CDR2 YSYEKL, per germline. CDR3 length equals 15 residues. Note on this clone: Antigen unknown.

Each patient's relapse followed autologous stem cell transplantation, and brentuximab vedotin exposure varied. The chain has TRBV4-1 and TRBJ1-4; 11 bases are shared with TRBD1. The sample in question was peripheral blood mononuclear cells (PBMCs), obtained before the second cycle of nivolumab. This TCR derives from a human donor with classical Hodgkin lymphoma. The CDR3 region is CASSHGQGANEKLFF. The CDR3 DNA sequence: TGCGCCAGCAGCCACGGACAGGGGGCAAATGAAAAACTGTTTTTT.